Sequencing of this T cell receptor beta chain was carried out in a study of cytomegalovirus exposure and HLA in healthy donors (dated by TCRdb to about 2017). Notes on the research overall: A later analysis indicated that the roughly 130 validation repertoires were generated on the platform also employed for the approximately 700 repertoires of the first cohort. The aim of the study was to test whether cataloging public T cell receptors could identify signatures of past pathogen exposure. A separate validation cohort of approximately 130 different subjects was used in addition to the roughly 700-subject first cohort. The study combined high-throughput TCR immunosequencing, statistical association of individual TCRs with disease status, and machine learning to predict cytomegalovirus infection status.

The research as a whole found: The authors suggested that the approach could potentially be generalized to other disease states and immunological phenotypes. A later analysis found that TCRs clustered in the first cohort also tended to co-occur in the roughly 110 validation repertoires, with approximately 95% of cluster scores above 0. Cytomegalovirus status was reported to be diagnosed by the classifier with high specificity and sensitivity in both the original and validation cohorts. The study gave a list of some 150 TCR beta chains associated with cytomegalovirus. While some public TCRs were present in many individuals, most TCR sequences turned up only very rarely across donors. A later analysis had no HLA typing for the validation cohort, so co-occurrence there was scored across all 110 or so repertoires. In vitro tests confirmed that a few of the cytomegalovirus-associated TCR beta chains recognize cytomegalovirus antigens.

The V end gives up 6 bases and the J end 8 bases, leaving 0 bases in the junction not matched to a gene. The germline V gene sets CDR1 to MDHEN and CDR2 to SYDVKM. The CDR3 covers 11 residues, taking in both the cysteine and the phenylalanine. The retained sequence is limited to the CDR3, 33 bases, with the frame set at the first base. Library generation was performed with the immunoSEQ multiplex PCR assay. The original methods were these. A statistical classification framework was built to diagnose cytomegalovirus status from the catalog of TCR beta chain sequences. TCRdb obtained this table from immuneACCESS and retained in-frame rearrangements with V and J assigned. These tables miss some clones; where compared with another copy, unresolved V genes account for less than half of the shortfall, and the remainder is unexplained. Clone size and V and J calls were adopted from that table, with D and trimming inferred from the DNA. This sample is represented by roughly 150,000 clones; roughly 86% of them were singletons. Of the sample, 4% to 4.5% is held by the ten largest clones.

Turning to this clone: It has no known antigen specificity. Base qualities were left out, and no much larger clone turns up one base away.

The donors belonged to the validation cohort of under 150 subjects, which was separate from the approximately 700-subject first cohort. Sample: PBMCs. The rearrangement combines TRBV28 with TRBJ1-4; 7 junctional bases match TRBD1. The clonotype was recovered from a young man in good health and CMV-seropositive. The CDR3 protein: CASRGGEKLFF. The nucleotides are TGTGCCAGCAGAGGGGGCGAAAAACTGTTTTTT.